This entry describes one T cell receptor (beta chain). It lacks a known antigen. Base qualities were left out, and no much larger clone turns up one base away. This record comes from a study of STAT5B mutations in CD4+ large granular lymphocyte leukemia (dated by TCRdb to between 2020 and 2023). Study-level background: Among healthy controls, the CDR3 'QG' motif was associated with a particular HLA allele. The study compared the TCRbeta repertoires of patients with CD4+ T-cell large granular lymphocyte leukemia against the TCRbeta repertoires of healthy blood donors. Flow cytometry on FACSCanto II or FACSVerse showed that the purified fractions were more than 95% pure among lymphocytes.

What the study reported, not specific to this receptor: CD4-sorted patient repertoires appeared more clonal than healthy CD4+ repertoires, and this difference persisted after removing the putative leukemic clones. Main leukemic clonotypes were private to each patient, although about a quarter of the main leukemic clonotypes were found at low frequency in the non-leukemic repertoires of other patients. Data were not HLA-matched; higher clonality in CD4+ versus CD8+ T-LGLL could reflect the relatively small sample size.

The immunoSEQ assay at survey resolution was used to sequence TCRbeta rearrangements from genomic DNA. In the paper's pipeline: A lowest detectable productive clonotype frequency of 2.59 x 10-5 was observed in the TCR sequencing data. Only productive TCRbeta rearrangements, defined as complete and in-frame sequences, were included in the analyses. Simpson clonality, calculated in the immunoSEQ Analyzer version 3.0, was used as the measure of sample clonality. Based on frequency, clones were grouped as very rare, small, medium, large (1-20%) or hyperexpanded (>20%). Generation probabilities were estimated with OLGA 1.2.3, V-gene circos plots were made with VDJtools, specificities were looked up in VDJdb, and CDR3 motifs were identified with GLIPH. TCRdb retrieved this table from immuneACCESS and kept in-frame rearrangements only. Not all clones are present; in checked studies, unresolved V genes account for under half, and no reason is known for the remainder. V and J calls and clone size come straight from that table; D and trimming were deduced from the DNA. Present in this sample are about 31,000 clones, roughly 70% of which were seen just once. The ten largest clones capture roughly 1% of the sample.

The healthy control group was made up of roughly 34 blood donors, and the Finnish Red Cross blood service supplied their buffy coats. All TCR-sequenced material derived from peripheral blood: patient blood samples and healthy donor buffy coats. Ficoll-Hypaque gradient centrifugation was used to isolate peripheral blood mononuclear cells. Magnetic purification was used to isolate CD4+ cells from the buffy coats of the healthy controls. Genomic DNA was extracted using the Gentra Puregene Cell and Tissue kit, and a Qubit 2.0 fluorometer was used to quantify it. The sequenced sample consisted of CD4+ T cells from blood buffy coats. This sequence was found in a human donor in good health.

The CDR3 corresponds to CATRPTSGANVLTF. The sequence in DNA is TGTGCCACCAGACCAACCTCTGGGGCCAACGTCCTGACTTTC. The sequence joins TRBV15 to TRBJ2-6, with the D gene not confidently named. The germline V gene (reference sequence) specifies LNHNV as CDR1 and YYDKDF as CDR2. The junction carries 6 bases between V and J, which are trimmed by 6 bases and 0 bases respectively. The CDR3 starts with the cysteine, ends with the phenylalanine, and has 14 residues. Only the CDR3 DNA is retained, 42 bases long and in frame from the first base.